The 32 T cell receptor beta chains given below trace back to one sample, sequenced in a study of T cells expressing NK-cell markers. TCRdb reanalyzed the 5' RACE reads and collapses them to one entry per CDR3 protein, without DNA. Recorded here are 450,000 to 600,000 distinct CDR3 sequences; the top ten clones represent roughly 3.4%. The specimen was blood T cells: a sorted CD56 or NKG2C T cell subset, CD4+ or CD8+ T cells, or bulk PBMC T cells (not recorded which). The receptors come from a man aged 18-30 years in good health.

This chain connects TRBV5-1 to TRBJ2-5; TCRdb picks TRBD1, but there is no DNA to check that call. Germline CDR1 and CDR2: SGHRS and YFSETQ. CDR3 length equals 16 residues. CDR3 residues: CASSPGEFAYQETQYF.

J is TRBJ2-1 and V is TRBV12-3 or TRBV12-4. This CDR3 has 17 residues. CDR3 loop: CASSLIRGGSSYNEQFF.

The CDR3 sequence is CASSTGQGLRRETQYF. The chain uses TRBV6-2 or TRBV6-3 and TRBJ2-5; TCRdb indicates TRBD1, and absent DNA this call remains unverified. The CDR3 is made up of 16 amino acids. Germline CDR1 reads MNHEY; CDR2 reads SVGEGT.

The genes are TRBV25-1 and TRBJ2-5; TCRdb indicates TRBD2, and absent DNA this call remains unverified. The CDR3 is 15 residues long. From germline, CDR1 is MGHDK and CDR2 SYGVNS. CDR3 sequence: CASSDRTSGTETQYF.

J is TRBJ2-7 and V is TRBV18; the D call of TRBD1 rests on TCRdb alone, since no DNA is present to check it. The CDR3 loop spans 16 amino acids. CDR1 KGHSH and CDR2 LQKENI come from the germline V gene. The CDR3: CASSTLPGQGAHEQYF.

The V and J genes are TRBV27 and TRBJ2-3. Germline CDR1 is MNHEY and CDR2 is SMNVEV (reference sequence). The CDR3 runs to 14 residues. CDR3 residues: CASRSAQVSDTQYF.

The chain joins TRBV7-9 to TRBJ2-5; TCRdb designates TRBD2, a call that cannot be tested without DNA. This CDR3 comprises 15 residues. CDR1 is SEHNR, CDR2 FQNEAQ, per germline (reference sequence). The CDR3 loop is CASSLRSGGKETQYF.

The J gene is TRBJ2-3, the V gene TRBV10-3; the D call of TRBD2 rests on TCRdb alone, since no DNA is present to check it. The CDR3 contains 16 residues. The germline V gene has CDR1 ENHRY and CDR2 SYGVKD. The CDR3 protein is CAIKFQLAGGPDTQYF.

This chain connects TRBV29-1 to TRBJ2-3; TCRdb gives TRBD2 as the D gene, but with no DNA this cannot be confirmed. The length of the CDR3 is 12 residues. The germline CDR1 and CDR2 sequences are SQVTM and ANQGSEA. The CDR3 here is CSGSGRTDTQYF.

The chain joins TRBV25-1 to TRBJ2-5. CDR3 length: 13 residues. Germline lookup yields CDR1 MGHDK and CDR2 SYGVNS. CDR3 sequence: CASSEDVIETQYF.

This rearrangement joins TRBV25-1 to TRBJ2-5; the TCRdb call, TRBD2, lacks DNA for checking. Germline CDR1 MGHDK, CDR2 SYGVNS. The CDR3 sequence is 18 residues long. The CDR3 sequence: CASSEWMGAGTSGETQYF.

V usage is TRBV5-1 and J usage is TRBJ2-3. In germline, CDR1 is SGHRS, CDR2 YFSETQ. CDR3 length: 14 residues. The CDR3 sequence: CASSLEQILDTQYF.

The rearrangement uses TRBV5-1 and TRBJ1-1; TCRdb's D call of TRBD1 is untestable without DNA. The germline CDR1 and CDR2 sequences are SGHRS and YFSETQ. This CDR3 region has 16 residues. The CDR3 sequence is CASSSPLKGKNTEAFF.

The V call is TRBV10-3, the J call TRBJ2-2; with no DNA, the TCRdb D assignment of TRBD1 cannot be verified. The CDR3 totals 13 residues. CDR1 is ENHRY, CDR2 SYGVKD, per germline. CDR3 in amino acids: CAITGTAFGELFF.

This chain links TRBV12-5 with TRBJ2-1; TCRdb proposes TRBD2, but this gene call is untestable without DNA. CDR3 length equals 14 residues. Germline CDR1 reads LGHNT; CDR2 reads FRNRAP. This chain's CDR3 is CASGQREGQNEQFF.

The chain is built from TRBV5-6 and TRBJ2-7; TCRdb's D call, TRBD1, is unchecked because there is no DNA. The CDR3 contains 13 residues. From germline, CDR1 is SGHDT and CDR2 YYEEEE. CDR3 in amino acids: CASSLGDWDEQYF.

V gene TRBV5-1 combines with J gene TRBJ2-7; absent DNA, TCRdb's TRBD2 call cannot be checked. Germline assignment: CDR1 SGHRS and CDR2 YFSETQ. This CDR3 has 15 residues. CDR3 residues: CASSLGTPQRYEQYF.

The CDR3 sequence: CASSSSEVAKNIQYF. The chain employs TRBV7-2 and TRBJ2-4. Germline V lookup: CDR1 SGHTA, CDR2 FQGNSA. The length of the CDR3 is 15 residues.

The chain couples TRBV12-3 or TRBV12-4 to TRBJ1-2; the D call from TCRdb, TRBD1, cannot be confirmed without DNA. This CDR3 is built from 16 residues. The CDR3 is CASRDTQVFVSGGYTF.

The V and J genes are TRBV20-1 and TRBJ2-2; the D call of TRBD1 rests on TCRdb alone, since no DNA is present to check it. This CDR3 contains 15 residues. Germline CDR1 is DFQATT and CDR2 is SNEGSKA (reference sequence). The CDR3 spells CSACPSGLGTGELFF.

This chain uses TRBV27 with TRBJ2-7; absent DNA, TCRdb's TRBD1 call cannot be checked. Germline V lookup: CDR1 MNHEY, CDR2 SMNVEV (reference sequence). CDR3 size: 15 residues. The chain's CDR3 is CASSLLGQGAYEQYF.

The chain's CDR3 is CASSGAHTGELFF. The chain has TRBV2 and TRBJ2-2; TCRdb designates TRBD2, a call that cannot be tested without DNA. The germline CDR1 and CDR2 sequences are SNHLY and FYNNEI. This CDR3 region has 13 residues.

This chain links TRBV20-1 with TRBJ2-3; TCRdb's D gene call, TRBD2, goes unchecked for lack of DNA. CDR3 length: 17 amino acids. Germline lookup yields CDR1 DFQATT and CDR2 SNEGSKA (reference sequence). CDR3 sequence: CSASGLAGGSGTDTQYF.

This chain's CDR3 is CAWSLDRTEETQYF. The chain carries TRBV30 and TRBJ2-5; TCRdb reports TRBD1, a call that lacks DNA to check it against. The V gene's germline CDR1 is GTSNPN and CDR2 SVGIG (reference sequence). The CDR3 runs 14 residues.

The V and J genes are TRBV11-1 and TRBJ2-1; TCRdb selects TRBD2, and the lack of DNA leaves this call unchecked. Per the germline V gene, CDR1 is SGHAT and CDR2 is FQDESV (reference sequence). The CDR3 spans 18 residues. The CDR3: CASSSNRGLAGVLHEQFF. The entire variable domain, with the rest obtained from reference TRBV11-1 and TRBJ2-1, is as follows: EAEVAQSPRYKITEKSQAVAFWCDPISGHATLYWYRQILGQGPELLVQFQDESVVDDSQLPKDRFSAERLKGVDSTLKIQPAELGDSAMYLCASSSNRGLAGVLHEQFFGPGTRLTVL.

V gene TRBV7-9 combines with J gene TRBJ1-1. The CDR3 consists of 15 residues. Germline V gene lookup returns CDR1 SEHNR and CDR2 FQNEAQ (reference sequence). CDR3 sequence reads: CASSLAVAGNTEAFF.

J is TRBJ2-1 and V is TRBV11-1; as DNA is missing, the TRBD1 call by TCRdb cannot be tested. Germline V gives CDR1 SGHAT, CDR2 FQDESV (reference sequence). CDR3 length: 17 residues. The CDR3: CASSQTPKVLGLNEQFF.

The V and J genes are TRBV20-1 and TRBJ2-1; the D gene TCRdb calls, TRBD2, cannot be checked with no DNA. Germline CDR1 and CDR2: DFQATT and SNEGSKA (reference sequence). This CDR3 comprises 14 residues. CDR3 region: CSARELAGGGEQFF.

J is TRBJ2-3 and V is TRBV11-2; TCRdb's D call of TRBD2 is untestable without DNA. The CDR3 is made up of 15 amino acids. CDR1 is SGHAT, CDR2 FQNNGV, per germline. The chain's CDR3 is CASSPPGLAGRAQYF. The complete variable domain, with remaining parts taken from reference TRBV11-2 and TRBJ2-3, reads EAGVAQSPRYKIIEKRQSVAFWCNPISGHATLYWYQQILGQGPKLLIQFQNNGVVDDSQLPKDRFSAERLKGVDSTLKIQPAKLEDSAVYLCASSPPGLAGRAQYFGPGTRLTVL.

This sequence joins TRBV5-1 and TRBJ1-5; TCRdb's D gene call, TRBD1, goes unchecked for lack of DNA. CDR1 SGHRS and CDR2 YFSETQ come from the germline V gene. The CDR3 extends over 15 amino acids. CDR3 protein: CASSLAGRLNQPQHF.

This chain uses TRBV4-3 with TRBJ2-1. The germline gives CDR1 LGHNA, CDR2 YSLEER. The CDR3 totals 12 residues. CDR3 sequence reads: CASSQVPYEQFF.

This chain links TRBV20-1 with TRBJ1-2; TCRdb's D call of TRBD1 is untestable without DNA. The CDR3 extends over 16 amino acids. Per the germline V gene, CDR1 is DFQATT and CDR2 is SNEGSKA (reference sequence). The CDR3 spells CSARDSLLGQGYGYTF.